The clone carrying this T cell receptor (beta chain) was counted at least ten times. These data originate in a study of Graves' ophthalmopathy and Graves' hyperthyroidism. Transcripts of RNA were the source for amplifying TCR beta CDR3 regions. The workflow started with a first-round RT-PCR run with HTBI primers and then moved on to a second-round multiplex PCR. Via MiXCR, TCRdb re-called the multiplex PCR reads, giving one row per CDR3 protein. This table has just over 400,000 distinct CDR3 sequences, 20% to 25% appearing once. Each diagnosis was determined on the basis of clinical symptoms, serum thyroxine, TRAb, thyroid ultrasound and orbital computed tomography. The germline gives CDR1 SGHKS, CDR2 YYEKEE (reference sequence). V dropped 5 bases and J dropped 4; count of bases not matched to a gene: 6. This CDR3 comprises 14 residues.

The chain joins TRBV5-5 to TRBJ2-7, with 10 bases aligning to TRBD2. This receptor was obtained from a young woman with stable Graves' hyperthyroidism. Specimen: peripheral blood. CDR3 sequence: CASSSSGRGYEQYF. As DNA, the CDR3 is TGTGCCAGCAGTTCTAGCGGGAGAGGTTACGAGCAGTACTTC.